This is a list of T cell receptor beta chains from one sample in a study of cytomegalovirus exposure and HLA in healthy donors. TCRdb's table, derived via immunoSEQ multiplex PCR, lists solely in-frame clones and lacks some. The data hold over 150,000 clones, with roughly four fifths observed a single time. The source material was PBMCs. The receptors derive from a woman aged 18-29 years in good health and CMV-seropositive. Each CDR3 is given with its conserved first and last residue. D genes are given only for firm matches. Size is stated for part of the rows, as once, few or many counts, or as a class when the clone is expanded.

D gene	V gene	J gene	clone size	CDR3 DNA	CDR3 protein
TRBD1	TRBV19	TRBJ1-5	.	TGTGCCAGTAGTACGAACAGGGGACGTAGCAATCAGCCCCAGCATTTT	CASSTNRGRSNQPQHF
TRBD1	TRBV6-5	TRBJ2-2	.	TGTGCCAGCAGTTACGGGCAGGGGGCCGGGGAGCTGTTTTTT	CASSYGQGAGELFF
.	TRBV5-1	TRBJ2-7	.	TGCGCCAGCAGTCTTGCAGGGGAGGGCTACGAGCAGTACTTC	CASSLAGEGYEQYF
.	TRBV29-1	TRBJ2-1	.	TGCAGCGTTGAAGATCCCCAGGGCCTTAGCAATGAGCAGTTCTTC	CSVEDPQGLSNEQFF
TRBD1	TRBV2	TRBJ1-4	.	TGTGCCAGCAGTGTTGACAGGGGGAGAGAAAAACTGTTTTTT	CASSVDRGREKLFF
.	TRBV9	TRBJ2-7	.	TGTGCCAGCAGCGGGGCGGGTTCGAGGGCCTACGAGCAGTACTTC	CASSGAGSRAYEQYF
.	TRBV5-1	TRBJ2-1	.	TGCGCCAGCAGCCCATACGACAGCTACAATGAGCAGTTCTTC	CASSPYDSYNEQFF
.	TRBV10-2	TRBJ1-1	few	TGCGCCAGCAGTGAACAGGGATGGAACACTGAAGCTTTCTTT	CASSEQGWNTEAFF
TRBD1	TRBV11-2	TRBJ1-2	.	TGTGCCAGCAGCTCCCAGGGGGTATTCGGCTACACCTTC	CASSSQGVFGYTF
TRBD1	TRBV18	TRBJ2-7	.	TGTGCCAGCTCACCGATCGGGGACAGCGGATCCTACGAGCAGTACTTC	CASSPIGDSGSYEQYF
.	TRBV2	TRBJ2-7	.	TGTGCCAGCAGTGAAGCCAGCGGCTCCTACGAGCAGTACTTC	CASSEASGSYEQYF
TRBD1	TRBV18	TRBJ1-2	few	TGTGCCAGCTCACCGCCTCTGACCGGGACAGGGACATATGGCTACACCTTC	CASSPPLTGTGTYGYTF
.	TRBV7-9	TRBJ2-2	.	TGTGCCAGCAGTAACGGAATTATAGCGGCGACCACCGGGGAGCTGTTTTTT	CASSNGIIAATTGELFF
.	TRBV5-8	TRBJ1-5	.	TGTGCCAGCAGCTTGGCAGGGAGGTGGGGTCAGCCCCAGCATTTT	CASSLAGRWGQPQHF
.	TRBV4-1	TRBJ1-5	.	TGCGCCAGCAGCCAAGACCCCATGGGGCTTAAAATGGGACAGCCCCAGCATTTT	CASSQDPMGLKMGQPQHF
TRBD1	TRBV7-9	TRBJ2-3	.	TGTGCCAGCAGACCACCGACAGGGAAAGAGAGAGATACGCAGTATTTT	CASRPPTGKERDTQYF
.	TRBV7-9	TRBJ1-2	.	TGTGCCAGCAGCTCGACAGATTATGGCTACACCTTC	CASSSTDYGYTF
.	TRBV6-4	TRBJ2-3	.	TGTGCCAGCAGTACCTATCCCTCCCCAGATACGCAGTATTTT	CASSTYPSPDTQYF
.	TRBV5-1	TRBJ1-2	few	TGCGCCAGCAGCAGGGACACGCTTGATGGCTACACCTTC	CASSRDTLDGYTF
.	TRBV6-1	TRBJ1-1	.	TGTGCCAGCCTCGGTCTCGTACCGAACACTGAAGCTTTCTTT	CASLGLVPNTEAFF
TRBD1	TRBV7-3	TRBJ1-2	.	TGTGCCAGCACCAAGACAGGGGATGGGAGCTATGGCTACACCTTC	CASTKTGDGSYGYTF
.	TRBV5-6	TRBJ1-2	.	TGTGCCAGCAGCTTAGGACAGGGCTACACCTTC	CASSLGQGYTF
.	TRBV4-3	TRBJ1-4	.	TGCGCCAGCAGCCAAGACAGGGGACGGGAAAAACTGTTTTTT	CASSQDRGREKLFF
TRBD1	TRBV14	TRBJ2-7	.	TGTGCCAGCAGCCCAAACCCCGGGACAGGGGACCACGAGCAGTACTTC	CASSPNPGTGDHEQYF
.	TRBV12-5	TRBJ1-5	.	TGTGCTAGTGGTTTTAAGGACAGCGACTATAGGAGCAATCAGCCCCAGCATTTT	CASGFKDSDYRSNQPQHF
.	TRBV9	TRBJ2-3	.	TGTGCCAGCAGCCCCGGGGGGCCCGGCACAGATACGCAGTATTTT	CASSPGGPGTDTQYF
.	TRBV11-2	TRBJ2-3	.	TGTGCCAGCAGCTTAGATCGGAGGCTTCCGCTGGATACGCAGTATTTT	CASSLDRRLPLDTQYF
.	TRBV7-2	TRBJ1-5	.	TGTGCCAGCAGCCCGACAAAGGCACAGGGTCAGCCCCAGCATTTT	CASSPTKAQGQPQHF
.	TRBV4-1	TRBJ2-3	.	TGCGCCAGCAGCCAACAAGGGGGGGGCTCCCCAGATACGCAGTATTTT	CASSQQGGGSPDTQYF